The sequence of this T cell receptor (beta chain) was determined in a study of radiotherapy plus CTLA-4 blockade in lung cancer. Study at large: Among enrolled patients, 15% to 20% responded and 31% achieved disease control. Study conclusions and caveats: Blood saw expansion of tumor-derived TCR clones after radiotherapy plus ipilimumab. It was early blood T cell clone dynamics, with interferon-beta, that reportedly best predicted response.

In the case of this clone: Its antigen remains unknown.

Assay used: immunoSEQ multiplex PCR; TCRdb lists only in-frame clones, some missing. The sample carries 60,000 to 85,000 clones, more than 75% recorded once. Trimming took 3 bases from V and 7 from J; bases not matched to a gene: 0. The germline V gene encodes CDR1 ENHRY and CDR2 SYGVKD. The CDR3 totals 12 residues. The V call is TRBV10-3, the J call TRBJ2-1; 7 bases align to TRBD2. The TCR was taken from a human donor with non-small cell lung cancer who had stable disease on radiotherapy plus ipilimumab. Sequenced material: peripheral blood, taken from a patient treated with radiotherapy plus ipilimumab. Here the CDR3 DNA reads TGTGCCATCAGTGACGGGAGGAATGAGCAGTTCTTC. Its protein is CAISDGRNEQFF.